This T cell receptor (beta chain) was retrieved from a study of CD8 T cells in ankylosing spondylitis. Quantitative barcoded 5'-RACE was used to prepare TCR beta libraries. TCRdb reprocessed the 5' RACE reads via MiXCR and lists one record per CDR3 protein. The table shows under 950,000 distinct CDR3 sequences, with under 20% occurring only once. V lost 2 bases and J 3 bases, leaving 11 bases between the germline ends. This CDR3 contains 16 residues. The germline V gene has CDR1 SEHNR and CDR2 FQNEAQ (reference sequence). A remark on this clonotype: Its specificity is unknown.

Whole-study findings and limits: Within peripheral blood, clones linked to disease were CD8+ and relatively rare. Before this, some motif variants had been reported in reactive arthritis synovial fluid and blood. Significant enrichment of disease-linked clones was reportedly seen in matched ankylosing spondylitis synovial fluid. There was a TCR beta motif, made of several highly homologous variants, that appeared characteristic of ankylosing spondylitis blood.

This rearrangement joins TRBV7-9 to TRBJ1-6, with D possibly TRBD1 on 6 matching bases. Sequencing was carried out using blood, either unsorted or a sorted T cell fraction (not recorded which). The clonotype comes from a male donor with ankylosing spondylitis. CDR3 loop: CASSLKDRIYNSPLHF. For the CDR3, the DNA is TGTGCCAGCAGCTTAAAGGACAGAATCTATAATTCACCCCTCCACTTT.